Sequencing of this T cell receptor (beta chain) was carried out in a study of OX40 agonist ivuxolimab in advanced cancers. Study information: Cancers in dose escalation were hepatocellular, melanoma, renal cell and head and neck.

The table came from immunoSEQ multiplex PCR; TCRdb's copy has only in-frame clones and leaves some out. The sample lists about 76,000 clones, 85% occurring once. The germline V gene has CDR1 SNHLY and CDR2 FYNNEI. This CDR3 comprises 12 residues. Trimming took 6 bases from V and 0 from J, leaving 5 bases between them. This clone has just a few counts. The source of this sequence is an adult with an advanced solid tumor such as melanoma, head and neck, liver or kidney cancer. The specimen was CD4+ or CD8+ T cells sorted from blood, collected in a trial of the OX40 agonist ivuxolimab. The chain is built from TRBV2 and TRBJ1-1; no reliable D call. The CDR3 DNA follows: TGTGCCAGCAGGGGGTTGAACACTGAAGCTTTCTTT. As protein: CASRGLNTEAFF. Complete variable domain (other parts from reference TRBV2 and TRBJ1-1): EPEVTQTPSHQVTQMGQEVILRCVPISNHLYFYWYRQILGQKVEFLVSFYNNEISEKSEIFDDQFSVERPDGSNFTLKIRSTKLEDSAMYFCASRGLNTEAFFGQGTRLTVV.